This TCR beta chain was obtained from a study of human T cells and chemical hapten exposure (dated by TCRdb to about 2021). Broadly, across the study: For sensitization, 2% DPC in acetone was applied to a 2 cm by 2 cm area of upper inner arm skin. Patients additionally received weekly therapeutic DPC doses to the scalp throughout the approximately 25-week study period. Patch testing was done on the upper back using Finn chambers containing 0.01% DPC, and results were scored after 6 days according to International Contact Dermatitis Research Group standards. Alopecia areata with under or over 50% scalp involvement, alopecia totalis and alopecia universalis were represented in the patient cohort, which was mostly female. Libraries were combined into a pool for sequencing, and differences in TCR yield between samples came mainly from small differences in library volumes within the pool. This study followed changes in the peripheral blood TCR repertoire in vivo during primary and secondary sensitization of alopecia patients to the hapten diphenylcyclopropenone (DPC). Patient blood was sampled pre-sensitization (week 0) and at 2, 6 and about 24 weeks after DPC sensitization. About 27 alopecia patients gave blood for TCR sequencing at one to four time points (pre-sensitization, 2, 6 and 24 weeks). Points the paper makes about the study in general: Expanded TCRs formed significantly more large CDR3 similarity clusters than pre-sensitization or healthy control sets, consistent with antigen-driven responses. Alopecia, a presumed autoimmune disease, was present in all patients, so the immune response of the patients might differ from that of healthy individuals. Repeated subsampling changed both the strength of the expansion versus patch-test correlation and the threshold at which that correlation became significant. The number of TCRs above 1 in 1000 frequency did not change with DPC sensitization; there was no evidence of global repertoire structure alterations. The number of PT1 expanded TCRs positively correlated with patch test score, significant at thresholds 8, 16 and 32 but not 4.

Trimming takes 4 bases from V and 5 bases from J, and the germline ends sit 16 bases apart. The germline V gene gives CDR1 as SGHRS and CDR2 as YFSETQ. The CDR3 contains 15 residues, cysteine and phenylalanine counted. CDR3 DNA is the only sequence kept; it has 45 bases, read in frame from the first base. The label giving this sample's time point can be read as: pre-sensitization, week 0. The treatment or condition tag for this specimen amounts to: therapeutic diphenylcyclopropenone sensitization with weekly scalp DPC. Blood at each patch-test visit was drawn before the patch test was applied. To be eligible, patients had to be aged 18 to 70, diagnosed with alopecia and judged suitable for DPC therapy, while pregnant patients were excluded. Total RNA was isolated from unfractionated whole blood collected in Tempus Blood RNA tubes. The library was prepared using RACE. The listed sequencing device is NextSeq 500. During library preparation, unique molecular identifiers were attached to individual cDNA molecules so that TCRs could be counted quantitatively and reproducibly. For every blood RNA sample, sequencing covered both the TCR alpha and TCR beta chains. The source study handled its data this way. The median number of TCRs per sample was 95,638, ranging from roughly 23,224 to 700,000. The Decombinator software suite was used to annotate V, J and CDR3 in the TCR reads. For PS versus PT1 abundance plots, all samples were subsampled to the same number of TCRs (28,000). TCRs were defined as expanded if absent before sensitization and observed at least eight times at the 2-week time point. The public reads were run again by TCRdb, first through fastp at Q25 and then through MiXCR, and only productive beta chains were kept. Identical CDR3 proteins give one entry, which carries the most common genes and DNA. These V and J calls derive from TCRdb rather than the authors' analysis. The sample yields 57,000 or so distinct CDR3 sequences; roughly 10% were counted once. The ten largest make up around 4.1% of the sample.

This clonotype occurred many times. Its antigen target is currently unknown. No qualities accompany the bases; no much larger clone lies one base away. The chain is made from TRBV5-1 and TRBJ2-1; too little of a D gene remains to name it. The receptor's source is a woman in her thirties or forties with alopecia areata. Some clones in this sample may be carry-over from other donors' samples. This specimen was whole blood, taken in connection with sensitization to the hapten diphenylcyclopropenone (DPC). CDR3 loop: CASSPAPTSNNEQFF. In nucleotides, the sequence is TGCGCCAGCAGCCCAGCCCCTACAAGCAACAATGAGCAGTTCTTC.